The clone carrying this T cell receptor beta chain appeared many times. Its antigen is currently unknown. RNA transcripts were the template, and TCR beta CDR3 regions were amplified from them. HTBI primers served in a first-round RT-PCR, which a second-round multiplex PCR followed. TCRdb itself ran the multiplex PCR reads through MiXCR, one entry per CDR3 protein. This sample yields approximately 480,000 distinct CDR3 sequences, of which 14% are seen a single time; 9.8% belongs to the top ten. These data belong to a study of Graves' ophthalmopathy and Graves' hyperthyroidism. On the study more broadly: Specimen type is peripheral blood, obtained at initial diagnosis before any treatment.

Germline CDR1 reads MNHEY; CDR2 reads SVGAGI. CDR3 length: 14 residues. V lost 0 bases and J lost 0, with 5 bases in between. Among the exclusions were patients with other autoimmune diseases, uncontrolled infections, pregnancy or lactation. It was from roughly 9.3 ml of fresh peripheral blood that the PBMCs came. Study-wide points: With about 71% sensitivity and about 78% specificity, the model predicted ophthalmopathy progression.

The chain recombines TRBV6-5 with TRBJ1-2; D is uncertain. This TCR derives from a woman aged 25-40 years with Graves' ophthalmopathy. The sequenced sample consisted of blood. The DNA for the CDR3 is TGTGCCAGCAGTTACTCGCACCCTAACTATGGCTACACCTTC. Amino acids: CASSYSHPNYGYTF.